Sequencing of this T cell receptor (beta chain) was carried out in a study of read filtering for tumor transcriptome and immune sequencing. In the study overall: R-ISS stage counts were 8 or 9 for I, roughly 15 for II, 6 or 7 for III.

Sampling of bone marrow took place during active disease in every patient. The library was built from roughly 400 ng RNA with molecular barcoded adaptors for alpha/delta and beta/gamma chains. TCRdb recomputed calls from the reads with MiXCR, one row per CDR3 protein. The repertoire holds about 39,000 distinct CDR3 sequences, with roughly an eighth as singletons. In germline, CDR1 is LNHDA, CDR2 SQIVND (reference sequence). Trimming cost V 5 bases and J 5 bases, with 19 bases left between them. This CDR3 comprises 16 residues. The clonotype was recovered from a donor at least 40 years old with multiple myeloma. This chain uses TRBV19 with TRBJ2-4; TRBD2 might be the D (6 bases). Sequenced material: a population of CD138-negative cells sorted from bone marrow. DNA of the CDR3: TGTGCCAGTAGTCCACAACCGGGGCGGGGAGAAAACATTCAGTACTTC. Translation: CASSPQPGRGENIQYF. Combining the CDR3 with reference TRBV19 and TRBJ2-4 gives the whole variable domain DGGITQSPKYLFRKEGQNVTLSCEQNLNHDAMYWYRQDPGQGLRLIYYSQIVNDFQKGDIAEGYSVSREKKESFPLTVTSAQKNPTAFYLCASSPQPGRGENIQYFGAGTRLSVL.